One and the same sample provided the 10 T cell receptor beta chains below, sequenced in a study of yellow fever vaccine responses in identical twins. TCRdb re-called the RT-PCR reads with MiXCR, one entry per CDR3 protein. Counted here are approximately 3,800 distinct CDR3 sequences, around 91% occurring once; the ten biggest clones make up approximately 1.7%. Sequencing used T cells from blood (PBMCs), unsorted or a sorted subset (not recorded which), obtained before or after yellow fever vaccination (not recorded which). The origin of the receptors is a young woman who received the yellow fever vaccine.

The chain carries TRBV18 and TRBJ2-7; 12 positions match TRBD2. Germline values: CDR1 KGHSH, CDR2 LQKENI. The CDR3 is 16 residues long. V dropped 3 bases and J dropped 6; count of bases not matched to a gene: 9. CDR3 sequence reads: CASSPPLLAGGLEQYF. DNA for the CDR3: TGTGCCAGCTCACCCCCTCTACTAGCGGGAGGTCTCGAGCAGTACTTC.

The rearrangement links TRBV29-1 to TRBJ2-7; 9 nucleotides line up with TRBD2. The junction had 4 bases not matched to a gene; V was cut back by 4 bases and J by 6 bases. This CDR3 is 12 amino acids long. Looked up from germline, CDR1 is SQVTM and CDR2 is ANQGSEA. This CDR3 is CSVGTSATEQYF. The CDR3 nucleotides are TGCAGCGTTGGGACTAGCGCTACCGAGCAGTACTTC.

V and J are TRBV11-3 and TRBJ2-3; D might be TRBD2 (7 bases). Germline V gives CDR1 SGHNT, CDR2 YENEEA. This CDR3 has 15 amino acids. Deletions cut 2 bases from V and 4 bases from J, with 13 bases between. This chain's CDR3 is CASSLWGGGADTQYF. CDR3 sequence (DNA): TGTGCCAGCAGCTTATGGGGGGGGGGCGCAGATACGCAGTATTTT.

This chain uses TRBV4-3 with TRBJ1-6; D remains ambiguous. Germline V gene lookup returns CDR1 LGHNA and CDR2 YSLEER. V lost 0 bases and J 6 bases, leaving 9 bases between the germline ends. The CDR3 extends over 15 amino acids. The CDR3 is CASSQDRDLNSPLHF. For the CDR3, the DNA is TGCGCCAGCAGCCAAGACCGGGATCTTAATTCACCCCTCCACTTT.

This rearrangement joins TRBV29-1 to TRBJ2-2; TRBD1 matches at 7 bases. In germline, CDR1 is SQVTM, CDR2 ANQGSEA. CDR3 size: 13 residues. V trimming: 6 bases; J trimming: 0 bases; junction bases outside the gene matches: 1. CDR3 sequence (DNA): TGCAGCGTCGGGACAGCGAACACCGGGGAGCTGTTTTTT. The encoded protein is CSVGTANTGELFF.

This sequence joins TRBV11-3 and TRBJ2-3; 8 bases are shared with TRBD2. This CDR3 is built from 16 residues. J was trimmed by 2 bases and V by 1 base; bases with no gene match: 5. Germline CDR1 is SGHNT and CDR2 is YENEEA. CDR3: CASSLVSGTPTDTQYF. The CDR3 DNA follows: TGTGCCAGCAGCTTAGTTAGCGGGACGCCCACAGATACGCAGTATTTT.

This clonotype has only a few counts. The chain is built from TRBV20-1 and TRBJ2-1; TRBD1 is a possible D gene (5 bases). V was cut by 4 bases and J by 3 bases, with 13 bases left in between. The germline V gene encodes CDR1 DFQATT and CDR2 SNEGSKA (reference sequence). The CDR3 loop spans 14 amino acids. CDR3: CSAKLRQYYNEQFF. The CDR3 DNA reads as TGCAGTGCTAAATTGAGACAGTACTACAATGAGCAGTTCTTC.

The rearrangement links TRBV12-3 or TRBV12-4 to TRBJ2-7; 14 nucleotides line up with TRBD2. V lost 6 bases to trimming and J lost 5 bases; unmatched junction nucleotides: 3. The CDR3 is made up of 14 amino acids. CDR3: CASSPGLAGDEQYF. CDR3 nucleotides: TGTGCCAGCAGCCCGGGACTAGCGGGAGACGAGCAGTACTTC.

V gene TRBV14 combines with J gene TRBJ2-3; 9 bases line up with TRBD1. CDR3 size: 14 residues. After removal of 4 bases from V and 8 bases from J, the junction contained 7 bases not matched to a gene. In germline, CDR1 is SGHDN, CDR2 FVKESK. The CDR3 region has the DNA TGTGCCAGCAGCCGCGGGGGACAGGGTCGTACGCAGTATTTT. Protein: CASSRGGQGRTQYF. Supplemented by reference TRBV14 and TRBJ2-3, the full variable domain reads EAGVTQFPSHSVIEKGQTVTLRCDPISGHDNLYWYRRVMGKEIKFLLHFVKESKQDESGMPNNRFLAERTGGTYSTLKVQPAELEDSGVYFCASSRGGQGRTQYFGPGTRLTVL.

The CDR3 loop reads CASSYFDSTDTQYF. CDR3 DNA sequence: TGTGCCAGCAGTTACTTTGATAGCACAGATACGCAGTATTTT. The chain combines TRBV6-5 with TRBJ2-3; no clear D. The V gene lost 1 base and the J gene lost 0 bases, with 5 bases spanning the gap. Germline V CDR1 and CDR2: MNHEY, SVGAGI. The CDR3 has 14 residues.